One and the same sample provided the 3 T cell receptor beta chains below, sequenced in a study of blood T cell repertoires in COVID-19. Repertoires were generated with immunoSEQ multiplex PCR, while TCRdb's copy carries only in-frame clones and drops some. The repertoire consists of more than 250,000 clones, with about 90% occurring once and the leading ten covering less than 6%. Sequencing used PBMCs or T cells enriched from blood (not recorded which). These receptors all stem from a woman in her twenties or thirties who had recovered from COVID-19.

V usage is TRBV30 and J usage is TRBJ1-2, with D possibly TRBD1 on 5 matching bases. The CDR3 runs to 14 residues. CDR1 is GTSNPN and CDR2 is SVGIG in the germline V gene (reference sequence). Trimming pared 2 bases from V and 4 bases from J, leaving 14 bases between. CDR3 sequence (DNA): TGTGCCTGGAGTTCCCGTGTGGGGGGCTATGGCTACACCTTC. Translating gives CAWSSRVGGYGYTF.

This chain links TRBV2 with TRBJ1-6; D is uncertain. With 3 bases removed from V and 10 bases from J, the gap between germline ends came to 10 bases. CDR1 and CDR2 from the germline V gene are SNHLY and FYNNEI. The CDR3 has 13 amino acids. DNA of the CDR3: TGTGCCAGCAGTGACAGCGTCGAGTCACCCCTCCACTTT. Residues: CASSDSVESPLHF.

V usage is TRBV15 and J usage is TRBJ1-2; D is undetermined. This CDR3 contains 15 residues. Germline loops: CDR1 LNHNV, CDR2 YYDKDF (reference sequence). V was trimmed by 1 base and J by 0 bases, leaving 9 bases between them. This CDR3 is CATSRARGSNYGYTF. The CDR3 DNA sequence: TGTGCCACCAGCAGAGCCCGGGGATCTAACTATGGCTACACCTTC.